This TCR beta chain stems from a study of shared clonotypes between healthy human individuals (dated by TCRdb to 2020 to 2022). With regard to the full study: A few men and a couple of women, aged 18 to 49 years, made up the cohort. For each donor, three plates each were used for CD4 naive and CD4 memory, two plates were used for CD8 naive, and one plate was used for CD8 memory. Blood TCR repertoires of five healthy adults were deeply sequenced to estimate repertoire size and the extent of clonotype sharing between individuals. To increase sequencing depth and limit assay-specific biases, TCR repertoire library preparation and sequencing were carried out by different laboratories using diverse techniques. Each donor's leukapheresis produced roughly between about 0.9 and 9.5 billion PBMCs.

The donors were healthy, HIV-negative adults with no recently reported acute infections or vaccinations. Only Caucasian adults living in Nashville, Tennessee, USA were represented among the donors. CD4+ T cells were enriched through magnetic negative selection, after which naive cells were positively selected on CD45RA and the remaining negative fraction served as the memory subset. Blood was obtained by leukapheresis, after which PBMCs were separated by Ficoll-Histopaque density gradient centrifugation and cryopreserved in liquid nitrogen vapor phase. Analytical flow cytometry was used to check the purity and quantity of every magnetically sorted T cell population. Genomic DNA was isolated from each sorted fraction and quantified by UV absorbance on a Nanodrop 2000c. About this clone itself: This receptor's antigen is unknown. No much larger clone exists at a distance of one base, and base qualities are not known.

TCR CDR3 regions were amplified from genomic DNA by multiplex PCR using the deep immunoSEQ assay. Extracted genomic DNA from each cell subset was distributed evenly across all wells of several immunoSEQ 96-well plates, and each plate was treated as a replicate. For sorted subsets, around 0.2 ug of genomic DNA, equivalent to 25,000 to 35,000 T cell genomes, went into each replicate PCR. Purified libraries were quantified with a Qubit 3.0 fluorometer, sized on a Bioanalyzer 2100, and re-quantified with the KAPA Library Quantification kit. Every immunoSEQ 96-well plate was sequenced on a dedicated single-read 150-cycle Illumina NextSeq 550 flow cell. The source study handled its data this way. Because the immunoSEQ output included only junctional sequences and no quality scores, the filtering could not be the same as the filtering used for full-length reads. To assign V/J genes and CDR3, sequences were annotated using PyIR, a Python wrapper for IgBLAST v1.9, with IMGT germline references. Reads were filtered out if the reads had weak V/J assignments (E-value above 1e-6), no CDR3, stop codons, out-of-frame junctions, or ambiguous translated residues. A V3J clonotype was defined by an identical inferred V gene, J gene, and CDR3 amino acid sequence. To compute the percentage overlap between repertoires, the number of shared unique clonotypes was divided by the size of the smaller repertoire. Three approaches were used to assess repertoire richness: RTK rarefaction, the Chao1 estimator, and Recon v2.1 estimates of unobserved clonotypes. OLGA was used to compute generation probabilities for all TCRbeta clonotypes that the gDNA method yielded from a handful of donors. This immuneACCESS table, as held by TCRdb, lists in-frame sequences with V and J called but not all clones. Of the missing ones, under half trace to an unresolved V gene in checked studies; the others have no known cause. The V and J calls and clone size are taken from that table; D and trimming were inferred from the DNA. Within this sample are hundreds of thousands of clones, with roughly 95% of them counted one time only. The ten largest account for roughly 0.06% of the sample.

The research as a whole found: Sampling was restricted to blood, and TCR repertoires in tissue are likely to differ from TCR repertoires in blood. Incomplete sequencing was indicated by rarefaction of sorted-subset datasets, despite the large sequencing depth. Naive subsets generally had larger estimated clonotype richness than memory subsets did. Compared with non-shared clonotypes, clonotypes shared by all four sorted-subset donors had higher generation probabilities. The small number of donors limited the genetic and exposure-history diversity represented. Across a handful of donors, roughly 5% of naive CD4, roughly 3.3% of naive CD8, roughly 2.3% of memory CD4, and 0.4% of memory CD8 clonotypes were shared. Pairwise subsampling led to the expectation that sequencing depth would affect the degree of clonotype sharing among donors.

The germline V and J ends show losses of 5 bases and 2 bases respectively, and no gene match explains 4 bases of the junction. From the cysteine up to the phenylalanine, the CDR3 has a length of 15 residues. Solely the CDR3 DNA is kept, with 45 bases framed from the first base. CDR1 and CDR2, per the germline V gene (reference sequence), are SEHNR and FQNEAQ. The rearranged chain carries TRBV7-9 and TRBJ2-7; TRBD2 aligns with 12 central bases. The sequence came from a woman aged 25 to 39 in good health. The sample comprised naive CD4+ T cells sorted from blood. The cell subset or site label of this sample denotes: CD45RA+ positively selected. The bases read TGTGCCAGCAGCCCCGGGACTAGCGGGCCCTACGAGCAGTACTTC. The resulting protein is CASSPGTSGPYEQYF. Extended through the reference TRBV7-9 and TRBJ2-7 proteins, this CDR3 yields the full variable domain: DTGVSQNPRHKITKRGQNVTFRCDPISEHNRLYWYRQTLGQGPEFLTYFQNEAQLEKSRLLSDRFSAERPKGSFSTLEIQRTEQGDSAMYLCASSPGTSGPYEQYFGPGTRLTVT.